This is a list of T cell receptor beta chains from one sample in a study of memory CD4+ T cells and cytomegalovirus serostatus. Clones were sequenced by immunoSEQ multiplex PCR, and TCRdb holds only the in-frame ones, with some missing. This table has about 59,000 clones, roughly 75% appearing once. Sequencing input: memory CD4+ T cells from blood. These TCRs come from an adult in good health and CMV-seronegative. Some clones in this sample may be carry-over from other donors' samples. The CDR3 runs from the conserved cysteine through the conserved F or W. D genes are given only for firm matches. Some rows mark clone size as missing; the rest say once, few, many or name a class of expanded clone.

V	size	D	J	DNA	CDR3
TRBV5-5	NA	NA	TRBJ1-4	TGTGCCAGCAGCTCGTACATAGAATCTAATGAAAAACTGTTTTTT	CASSSYIESNEKLFF
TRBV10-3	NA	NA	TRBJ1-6	TGTGCCATCAGTGAGTCGAATTTCGGGGAAGGCAATTCACCCCTCCACTTT	CAISESNFGEGNSPLHF
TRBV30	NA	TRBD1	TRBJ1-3	TGTGCCTGGAGTAACAGGGGGCTAGTAGTTGGTGGAAACACCATATATTTT	CAWSNRGLVVGGNTIYF
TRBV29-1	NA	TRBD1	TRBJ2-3	TGCAGCGCGGGACAGGGAGGACAAGATACGCAGTATTTT	CSAGQGGQDTQYF
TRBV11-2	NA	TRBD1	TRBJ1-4	TGTGCCAGCAGCCTGCGGACAGGGCGGGTTGAAAAACTGTTTTTT	CASSLRTGRVEKLFF
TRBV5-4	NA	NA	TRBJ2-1	TGTGCCAGCAGCTTTGGGATCCCGACTTACAATGAGCAGTTCTTC	CASSFGIPTYNEQFF
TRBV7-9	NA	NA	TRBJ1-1	TGTGCCAGCAGAAGACCCCCATTTCCGGGAGCTTTCTTT	CASRRPPFPGAFF
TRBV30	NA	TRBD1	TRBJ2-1	TGTGCCTGGAGTCCCCATCCTTCGGGACAGGGGAAAGTTCTCACGAATGAGCAGTTCTTC	CAWSPHPSGQGKVLTNEQFF
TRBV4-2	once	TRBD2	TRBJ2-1	TGTGCCAGCAGCCGTCAAGCGGGAGGGTACAGCTCCTACAATGAGCAGTTCTTC	CASSRQAGGYSSYNEQFF
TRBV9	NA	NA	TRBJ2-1	TGTGCCAGCAGCGTTAGGGGGGCGGAGGTCCATGAGCAGTTCTTC	CASSVRGAEVHEQFF
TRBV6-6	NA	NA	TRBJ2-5	TGTGCCAGCAGTTACTCTCGGGGAGAGACCCAGTACTTC	CASSYSRGETQYF
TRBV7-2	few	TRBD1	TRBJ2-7	TGTGCCAGCAGCTTGGGGGACAGGAGGGCGGGGGAGCAGTACTTC	CASSLGDRRAGEQYF
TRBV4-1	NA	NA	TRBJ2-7	TGCGCCAGCAGCCCAAAAGGGCTGCCATCCTACGAGCAGTACTTC	CASSPKGLPSYEQYF
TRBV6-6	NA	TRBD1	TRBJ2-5	TGTGCCAGCAGACAGGGGAAAGAGACCCAGTACTTC	CASRQGKETQYF
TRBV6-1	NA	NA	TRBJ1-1	TGTGCCAGCAACGTTAGGGGGAGCACTGAAGCTTTCTTT	CASNVRGSTEAFF
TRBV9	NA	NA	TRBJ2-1	TGTGCCAGCAGCCCCTCAGCAGTGGATGAGCAGTTCTTC	CASSPSAVDEQFF
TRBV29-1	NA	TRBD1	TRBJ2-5	TGCAGCGCTGGACAGGGTGGAATTTCGGAGACCCAGTACTTC	CSAGQGGISETQYF
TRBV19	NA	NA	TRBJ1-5	TGTGCCAGTAGTGCCTTCCCGGGACGGAATCAGCCCCAGCATTTT	CASSAFPGRNQPQHF
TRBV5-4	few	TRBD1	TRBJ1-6	TGTGCCAGCAGCCCGAGGCGGACAGGGAATTCACCCCTCCACTTT	CASSPRRTGNSPLHF
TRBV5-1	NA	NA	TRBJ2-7	TGCGCCAGCAGCTCTGACAGGCCCCCCTACGAGCAGTACTTC	CASSSDRPPYEQYF
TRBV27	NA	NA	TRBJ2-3	TGTGCCAGCAGGATTACCAGGGGTCATACGCAGTATTTT	CASRITRGHTQYF
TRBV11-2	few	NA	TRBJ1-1	TGTGCCAGCAGCTTAGATCGACTGGGACTCACTGAAGCTTTCTTT	CASSLDRLGLTEAFF
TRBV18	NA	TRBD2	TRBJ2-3	TGTGCCAGCTCACCAGCGGGAGGGCCCGCGTATACGCAGTATTTT	CASSPAGGPAYTQYF
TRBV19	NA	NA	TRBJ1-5	TGTGCCAGTAGTATGGCGGTTTATAGCAATCAGCCCCAGCATTTT	CASSMAVYSNQPQHF
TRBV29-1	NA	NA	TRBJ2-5	TGCAGCCTGGGGGTGACCCAAGAGACCCAGTACTTC	CSLGVTQETQYF
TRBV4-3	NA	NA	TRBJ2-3	TGCGCCAGCAGCCAAGGGGGCCGCACAGATACGCAGTATTTT	CASSQGGRTDTQYF
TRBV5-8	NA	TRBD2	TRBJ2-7	TGTGCCAGCAGCCCGCCCGGAATAGCGGGCTACGAGCAGTACTTC	CASSPPGIAGYEQYF
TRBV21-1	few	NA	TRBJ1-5	TGTGCCAGCCCCGGGGGGGGGAATAATCAGCCCCAGCATTTT	CASPGGGNNQPQHF
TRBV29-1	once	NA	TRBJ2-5	TGCAGCGTTGGGGGGGTCCAAGAGACCCAGTACTTC	CSVGGVQETQYF
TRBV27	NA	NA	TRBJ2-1	TGTGCCACCTCGGGGGTTCCTTTTCGGGGTTCCAATGAGCAGTTCTTC	CATSGVPFRGSNEQFF
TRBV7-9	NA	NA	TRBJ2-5	TGTGCCAGCAGCTTATTCAGCGGGGAGACCCAGTACTTC	CASSLFSGETQYF
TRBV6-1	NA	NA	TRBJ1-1	TGTGCCAGCAGCTCCAGGAACACTGAAGCTTTCTTT	CASSSRNTEAFF
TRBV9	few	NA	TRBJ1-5	TGTGCCAGCAGGCTATCCTCGGGGGTAATCAATAGCAATCAGCCCCAGCATTTT	CASRLSSGVINSNQPQHF
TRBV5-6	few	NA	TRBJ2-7	TGTGCCAGCAGCTTAAACAACGAGCAGTACTTC	CASSLNNEQYF
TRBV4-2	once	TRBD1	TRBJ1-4	TGTGCCAGCAGCCAAGGTCTTTTGGGGACAGGGGATGAAAAACTGTTTTTT	CASSQGLLGTGDEKLFF
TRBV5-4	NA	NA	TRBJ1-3	TGTGCCAGCAGCATACAGGGACCTGGAAACACCATATATTTT	CASSIQGPGNTIYF
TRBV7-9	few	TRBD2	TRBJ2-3	TGTGCCAGCAGCCGTCCAGCGGGGGGGCGTCACGATACGCAGTATTTT	CASSRPAGGRHDTQYF
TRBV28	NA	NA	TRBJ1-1	TGTGCCAGCAGGGGGACGGACAGTGAAGCTTTCTTT	CASRGTDSEAFF
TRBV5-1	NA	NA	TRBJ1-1	TGCGCCAGCAGCCACCTGGGGGATTCGGGGACTGAAGCTTTCTTT	CASSHLGDSGTEAFF
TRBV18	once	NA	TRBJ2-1	TGTGCCAGCTCACGAACAAGAGGTGAGCAGTTCTTC	CASSRTRGEQFF
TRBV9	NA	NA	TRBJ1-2	TGTGCCAGCAGCCCCCGAGGAAGAGTTGGCTACACCTTC	CASSPRGRVGYTF
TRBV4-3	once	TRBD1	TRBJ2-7	TGCGCCAGCAGCCAAGATCCCGGGACAGGGGGTCGGGAGCAGTACTTC	CASSQDPGTGGREQYF
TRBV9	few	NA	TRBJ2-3	TGTGCCAGCAGCGTAGTAGGGAACGCAGATACGCAGTATTTT	CASSVVGNADTQYF
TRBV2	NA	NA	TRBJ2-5	TGTGCCAGCAGTGGGACGCGTGAGCAGTACTTC	CASSGTREQYF
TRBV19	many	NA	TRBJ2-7	TGTGCCAGTAGTCTCTATGGGATAGGCTACGAGCAGTACTTC	CASSLYGIGYEQYF
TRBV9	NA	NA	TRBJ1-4	TGTGCCAGCAGTAACCGGGGGTTAAAAAATGAAAAACTGTTTTTT	CASSNRGLKNEKLFF
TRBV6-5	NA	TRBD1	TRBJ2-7	TGTGCCAGCAGGACCCCCGGGACAGGGGGCGACGAGCAGTACTTC	CASRTPGTGGDEQYF